This section outlines one T cell receptor beta chain sequence together with its context. The sample is drawn from a study of blood T cell repertoires in COVID-19. Turning to the study itself: Acute and convalescent COVID-19 specimens originated in the United States, Italy and Spain. The analysed material was cDNA or gDNA that came from T cells, B-cell-depleted T cells, or PBMCs.

Germline CDR1 SGDLS, CDR2 YYNGEE. Trimming stripped 6 bases from V and 4 bases from J, with 11 bases between. The CDR3 has 13 amino acids. Source study methods: For nucleated cells, counts were estimated from reference gene primer amplification. Measured with immunoSEQ multiplex PCR; TCRdb has only the in-frame clones, and not every one. That table is the source of V, J and clone size, and D and trimming were worked out from the DNA. The sample holds approximately 200,000 clones, approximately 90% seen once. This TCR was sampled from a man younger than 40 with acute or convalescent COVID-19. Sequenced material: peripheral blood. This chain uses TRBV9 with TRBJ2-1; a weak D match, TRBD2 (6 bases). The CDR3: CASTNGGYNEQFF. The DNA for the CDR3 is TGTGCCAGCACCAATGGGGGGTACAATGAGCAGTTCTTC.